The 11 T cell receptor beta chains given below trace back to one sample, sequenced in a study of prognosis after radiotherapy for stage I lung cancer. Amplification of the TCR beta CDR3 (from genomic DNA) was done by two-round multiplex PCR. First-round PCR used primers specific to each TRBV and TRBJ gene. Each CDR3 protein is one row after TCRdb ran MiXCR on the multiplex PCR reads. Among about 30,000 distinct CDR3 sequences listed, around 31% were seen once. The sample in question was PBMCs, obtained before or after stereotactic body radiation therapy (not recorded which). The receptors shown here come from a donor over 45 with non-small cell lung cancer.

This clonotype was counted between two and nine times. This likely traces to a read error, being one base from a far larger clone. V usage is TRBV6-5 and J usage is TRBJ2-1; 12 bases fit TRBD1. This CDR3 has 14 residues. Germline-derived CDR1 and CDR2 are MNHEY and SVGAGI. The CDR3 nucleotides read TGTGCCAGCAGTGCCGGGACAGGGGGCAATGAGAAGTTCTTC. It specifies CASSAGTGGNEKFF.

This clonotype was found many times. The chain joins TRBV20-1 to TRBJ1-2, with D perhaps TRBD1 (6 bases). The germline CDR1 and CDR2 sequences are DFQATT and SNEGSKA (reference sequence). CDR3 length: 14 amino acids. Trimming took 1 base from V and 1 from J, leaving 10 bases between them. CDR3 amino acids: CSARGGQNNYGYTF. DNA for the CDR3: TGCAGTGCTAGAGGGGGGCAGAATAACTATGGCTACACCTTC.

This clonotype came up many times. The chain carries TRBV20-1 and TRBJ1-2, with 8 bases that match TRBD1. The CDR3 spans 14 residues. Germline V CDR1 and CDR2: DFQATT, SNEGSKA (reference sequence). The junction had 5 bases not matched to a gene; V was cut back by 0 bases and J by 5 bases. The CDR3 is CSARDLQGAYGYTF. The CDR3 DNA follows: TGCAGTGCTAGAGATTTGCAGGGGGCGTATGGCTACACCTTC.

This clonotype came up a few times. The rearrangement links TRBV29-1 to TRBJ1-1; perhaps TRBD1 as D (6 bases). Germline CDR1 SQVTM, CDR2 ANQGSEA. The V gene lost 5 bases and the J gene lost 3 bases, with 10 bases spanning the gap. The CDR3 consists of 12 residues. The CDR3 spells CSVLYRDTEAFF. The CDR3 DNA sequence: TGCAGCGTTCTATACAGGGACACTGAAGCTTTCTTT. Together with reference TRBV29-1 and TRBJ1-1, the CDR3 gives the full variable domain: SAVISQKPSRDICQRGTSLTIQCQVDSQVTMMFWYRQQPGQSLTLIATANQGSEATYESGFVIDKFPISRPNLTFSTLTVSNMSPEDSSIYLCSVLYRDTEAFFGQGTRLTVV.

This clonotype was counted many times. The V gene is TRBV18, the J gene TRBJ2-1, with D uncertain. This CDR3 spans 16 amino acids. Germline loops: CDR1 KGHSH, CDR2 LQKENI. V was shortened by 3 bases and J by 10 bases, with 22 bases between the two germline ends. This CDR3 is CASSPWPVEDLGEQFF. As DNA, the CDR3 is TGTGCCAGCTCACCTTGGCCAGTCGAAGATCTGGGGGAGCAGTTCTTC.

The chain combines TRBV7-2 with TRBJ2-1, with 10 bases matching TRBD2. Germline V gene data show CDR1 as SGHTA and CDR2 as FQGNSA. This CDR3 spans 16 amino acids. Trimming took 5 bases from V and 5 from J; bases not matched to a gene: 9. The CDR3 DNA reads TGTGCCAGCAGCAAGACCGGGACTAGCGCACACAATGAGCAGTTCTTC. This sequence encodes CASSKTGTSAHNEQFF.

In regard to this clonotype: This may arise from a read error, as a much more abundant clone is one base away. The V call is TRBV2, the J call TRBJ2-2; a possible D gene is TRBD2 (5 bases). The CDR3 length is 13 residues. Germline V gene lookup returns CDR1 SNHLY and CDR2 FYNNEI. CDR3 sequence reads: CASSTLGTGDLFF. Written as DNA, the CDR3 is TGTGCCAGCAGTACCCTAGGCACCGGGGATCTGTTTTTT.

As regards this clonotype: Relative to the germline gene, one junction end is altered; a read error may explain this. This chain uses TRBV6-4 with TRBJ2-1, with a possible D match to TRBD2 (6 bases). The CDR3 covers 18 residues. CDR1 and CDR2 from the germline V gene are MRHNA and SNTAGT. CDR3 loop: CASSYSPGLKLGGDEKFF. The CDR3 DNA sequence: TGTGCCAGCAGTTACTCCCCAGGGCTCAAGCTCGGGGGAGATGAGAAGTTCTTC.

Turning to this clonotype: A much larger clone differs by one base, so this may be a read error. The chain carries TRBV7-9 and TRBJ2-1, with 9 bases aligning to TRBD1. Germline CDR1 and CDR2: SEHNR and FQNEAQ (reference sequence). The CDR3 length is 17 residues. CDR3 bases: TGTGCCAGCAGCTCACCCCGGGACAGGGAAACCTACAATGAGCAGTTATTC. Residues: CASSSPRDRETYNEQLF.

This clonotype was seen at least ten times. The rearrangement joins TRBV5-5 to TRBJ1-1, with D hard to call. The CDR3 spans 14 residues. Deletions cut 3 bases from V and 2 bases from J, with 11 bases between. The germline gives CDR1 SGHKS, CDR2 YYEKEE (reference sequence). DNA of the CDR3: TGTGCCAGCAGCTACTTGACGGTTAACACTGAAGCTTTCTTT. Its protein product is CASSYLTVNTEAFF.

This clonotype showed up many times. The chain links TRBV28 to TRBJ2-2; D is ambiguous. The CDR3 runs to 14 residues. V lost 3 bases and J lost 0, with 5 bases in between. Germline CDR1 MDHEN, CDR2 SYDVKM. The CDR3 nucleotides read TGTGCCAGCAGTTTGACTTCGAACACCGGGGAGCTGTTTTTT. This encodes CASSLTSNTGELFF. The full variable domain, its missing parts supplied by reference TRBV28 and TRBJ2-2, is DVKVTQSSRYLVKRTGEKVFLECVQDMDHENMFWYRQDPGLGLRLIYFSYDVKMKEKGDIPEGYSVSREKKERFSLILESASTNQTSMYLCASSLTSNTGELFFGEGSRLTVL.